Below, 13 T cell receptor beta chains from the same sample are listed, as sequenced in a study of blood T cell repertoires in COVID-19. Using immunoSEQ multiplex PCR, the repertoire was profiled, and TCRdb retains in-frame clones only, with some absent. The sample shows roughly 400,000 clones, around 90% of them seen only once. Sequencing was carried out using PBMCs or T cells enriched from blood (not recorded which). The receptors were sampled from a woman aged 40-49 years with acute COVID-19.

This rearrangement joins TRBV25-1 to TRBJ1-2; D is possibly TRBD1 (5 bases). The V gene lost 4 bases and the J gene lost 5 bases, with 17 bases spanning the gap. The CDR3 contains 15 residues. Germline CDR1 is MGHDK and CDR2 is SYGVNS. The CDR3 sequence: CASSAQTAQTYGYTF. The CDR3 nucleotides read TGTGCCAGCAGTGCCCAGACAGCCCAAACATATGGCTACACCTTC.

J is TRBJ1-4 and V is TRBV7-8; 7 nucleotides line up with TRBD1. The CDR3 totals 17 residues. Germline-derived CDR1 and CDR2 are SGHVS and FQNEAQ. J lost 4 bases, V lost 0 bases, and 8 bases had no gene match. CDR3 sequence: CASSLAMGQLLNEKLFF. The CDR3 region has the DNA TGTGCCAGCAGCTTAGCGATGGGACAGCTCCTTAATGAAAAACTGTTTTTT.

The chain has TRBV19 and TRBJ1-2; 8 nucleotides align to TRBD1. CDR1 and CDR2 (germline): LNHDA, SQIVND (reference sequence). The CDR3 extends over 12 amino acids. Unmatched junction bases numbered 7, after V lost 10 bases and J lost 6 bases. The CDR3 spells CATRTGSDGYTF. The CDR3 nucleotides read TGTGCCACCAGGACAGGGTCGGATGGCTACACCTTC. Supplemented by reference TRBV19 and TRBJ1-2, the full variable domain reads DGGITQSPKYLFRKEGQNVTLSCEQNLNHDAMYWYRQDPGQGLRLIYYSQIVNDFQKGDIAEGYSVSREKKESFPLTVTSAQKNPTAFYLCATRTGSDGYTFGSGTRLTVV.

The chain combines TRBV6-5 with TRBJ2-7, with D perhaps matching TRBD1 (5 bases). V lost 0 bases to trimming and J lost 1 base, with 10 bases between them. The V gene's germline CDR1 is MNHEY and CDR2 SVGAGI. The CDR3 runs 15 residues. CDR3 nucleotide sequence: TGTGCCAGCAGTTACTCGGGGCCAGTTTCCTACGAGCAGTACTTC. Residues: CASSYSGPVSYEQYF.

The V and J genes are TRBV5-1 and TRBJ1-1; 7 bases agree with TRBD1. With 4 bases clipped from V and 2 bases from J, the junction kept 5 bases outside the gene matches. Looked up from germline, CDR1 is SGHRS and CDR2 is YFSETQ. This CDR3 contains 14 residues. The CDR3 region is CASSVRQGNTEAFF. Here the CDR3 DNA reads TGCGCCAGCAGCGTTCGACAGGGTAACACTGAAGCTTTCTTT.

The chain joins TRBV7-9 to TRBJ1-1, with TRBD1 identical over 8 bases. Looked up from germline, CDR1 is SEHNR and CDR2 is FQNEAQ (reference sequence). The ends lost 1 base at V and 3 bases at J; junction bases unmatched: 10. The CDR3 extends over 17 amino acids. CDR3 in amino acids: CASSLGAGGALDTEAFF. For the CDR3, the DNA is TGTGCCAGCAGCTTAGGGGCAGGGGGCGCTTTGGACACTGAAGCTTTCTTT.

This clone came up a few times. As the CDR3 is not closed by the conserved phenylalanine or tryptophan, this likely results from a read error. It is unclear where the CDR3 begins or ends on the DNA, so no DNA is shown, and the CDR3 is as TCRdb lists it. This chain joins TRBV29-1 and TRBJ1-1. CDR1 and CDR2 (germline): SQVTM, ANQGSEA. The CDR3 is 8 amino acids long, termini counted. CDR3 protein: CSVEDGFL.

Details on this clone: The same CDR3 also results from other DNA sequences found in this sample. This chain uses TRBV9 with TRBJ1-2; TRBD1 agrees at 7 bases. The CDR3 sequence is 14 residues long. Germline assignment: CDR1 SGDLS and CDR2 YYNGEE. The junction had 2 bases not matched to a gene; V was cut back by 0 bases and J by 3 bases. As DNA, the CDR3 is TGTGCCAGCAGCGTAGCTGGGACAGACTATGGCTACACCTTC. Its protein is CASSVAGTDYGYTF.

The chain combines TRBV27 with TRBJ1-5, with D unresolved. The CDR3 consists of 16 residues. Germline CDR1 and CDR2: MNHEY and SMNVEV (reference sequence). The germline V and J ends were trimmed by 3 bases and 2 bases, with 14 bases remaining between them. CDR3 amino acids: CASSLVAPAGNQPQHF. CDR3 nucleotide sequence: TGTGCCAGCAGTTTGGTGGCTCCCGCGGGCAATCAGCCCCAGCATTTT.

This chain links TRBV14 with TRBJ1-2, with 8 bases aligning to TRBD1. Per germline, CDR1 SGHDN and CDR2 FVKESK. The CDR3 is made up of 18 amino acids. With 2 bases clipped from V and 4 bases from J, the junction kept 15 bases outside the gene matches. The CDR3 here is CASSQNGAGGIASYGYTF. CDR3 in DNA: TGTGCCAGCAGCCAAAATGGCGCAGGGGGCATTGCGTCCTATGGCTACACCTTC.

Comment on this clone: This CDR3 is also generated by other DNA sequences in the sample. The chain links TRBV19 to TRBJ1-5, with 9 bases fitting TRBD1. The germline V gene has CDR1 LNHDA and CDR2 SQIVND (reference sequence). J was trimmed by 2 bases and V by 4 bases; bases with no gene match: 3. The CDR3 consists of 15 residues. CDR3: CASSRTGEGNQPQHF. The CDR3 region has the DNA TGTGCCAGTAGTAGGACAGGGGAAGGCAATCAGCCCCAGCATTTT. The entire variable domain, with the rest obtained from reference TRBV19 and TRBJ1-5, is as follows: DGGITQSPKYLFRKEGQNVTLSCEQNLNHDAMYWYRQDPGQGLRLIYYSQIVNDFQKGDIAEGYSVSREKKESFPLTVTSAQKNPTAFYLCASSRTGEGNQPQHFGDGTRLSIL.

The chain has TRBV18 and TRBJ1-6; D gene unclear. CDR1 and CDR2 (germline): KGHSH, LQKENI. CDR3 length equals 14 residues. V lost 3 bases and J 6 bases, leaving 9 bases between the germline ends. The CDR3 DNA reads as TGTGCCAGCTCACCGGGCCGGGGTAATTCACCCCTCCACTTT. It encodes CASSPGRGNSPLHF. Full variable domain (remainder filled in from reference TRBV18 and TRBJ1-6): NAGVMQNPRHLVRRRGQEARLRCSPMKGHSHVYWYRQLPEEGLKFMVYLQKENIIDESGMPKERFSAEFPKEGPSILRIQQVVRGDSAAYFCASSPGRGNSPLHFGNGTRLTVT.

The chain employs TRBV5-1 and TRBJ1-2; TRBD1 matches at 8 bases. This CDR3 is built from 11 residues. CDR1 is SGHRS, CDR2 YFSETQ, per germline. Trimming took 7 bases from V and 8 from J; bases not matched to a gene: 4. CDR3 protein: CASGTGRGYTF. CDR3 DNA: TGCGCCAGCGGGACAGGTCGCGGCTACACCTTC.